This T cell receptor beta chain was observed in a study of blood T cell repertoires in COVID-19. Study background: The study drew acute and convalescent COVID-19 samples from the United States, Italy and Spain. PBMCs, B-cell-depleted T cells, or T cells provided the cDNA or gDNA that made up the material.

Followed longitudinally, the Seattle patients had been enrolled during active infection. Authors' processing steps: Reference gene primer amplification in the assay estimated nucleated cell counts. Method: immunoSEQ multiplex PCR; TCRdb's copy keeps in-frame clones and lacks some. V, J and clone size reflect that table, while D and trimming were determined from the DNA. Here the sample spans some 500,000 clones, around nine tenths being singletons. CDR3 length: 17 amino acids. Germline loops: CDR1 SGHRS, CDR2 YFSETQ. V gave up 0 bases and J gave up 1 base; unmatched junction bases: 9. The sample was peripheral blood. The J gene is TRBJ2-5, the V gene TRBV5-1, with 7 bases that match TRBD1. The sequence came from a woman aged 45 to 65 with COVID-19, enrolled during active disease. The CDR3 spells CASSLDGLRGPQETQYF. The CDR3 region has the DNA TGCGCCAGCAGCTTGGACGGGCTTAGGGGGCCCCAAGAGACCCAGTACTTC.